The 23 T cell receptor beta chains reported below all come from one sample, sequenced in a study of T cells and Merkel cell carcinoma outcomes. The table came from immunoSEQ multiplex PCR; TCRdb's copy has only in-frame clones and leaves some out. The sample records around 6,000 clones, approximately 75% being singletons. Source material: tumor tissue from Merkel cell carcinoma. These receptors all come from a human donor with Merkel cell carcinoma. Some clones in this sample may be carry-over from other donors' samples.

This clone came up a few times. The rearrangement uses TRBV2 and TRBJ2-7; D perhaps matches TRBD1 (5 bases). V lost 4 bases, J lost 4 bases, and 8 bases lay in between. Looked up from germline, CDR1 is SNHLY and CDR2 is FYNNEI. The CDR3 runs 12 residues. CDR3 residues: CASSVQGYEQYF. DNA of the CDR3: TGTGCCAGCAGTGTTCAGGGTTACGAGCAGTACTTC.

The chain uses TRBV20-1 and TRBJ1-4; D remains unclear. Trimming pared 5 bases from V and 7 bases from J, leaving 8 bases between. Looked up from germline, CDR1 is DFQATT and CDR2 is SNEGSKA (reference sequence). The CDR3 loop spans 11 amino acids. This CDR3 reads CSAATLEKLFF. CDR3 coding DNA: TGCAGTGCTGCCACCCTTGAAAAACTGTTTTTT.

This clone was counted a few times. J is TRBJ1-4 and V is TRBV4-1; D gene uncertain. Per the germline V gene, CDR1 is MGHRA and CDR2 is YSYEKL. V lost 3 bases to trimming and J lost 3 bases, with 5 bases between them. CDR3 length: 13 amino acids. The CDR3 protein is CASSQRANEKLFF. In nucleotides, the CDR3 is TGCGCCAGCAGCCAGAGGGCTAATGAAAAACTGTTTTTT.

The chain couples TRBV18 to TRBJ2-7; tentatively, D is TRBD2 (5 bases). The V gene's germline CDR1 is KGHSH and CDR2 LQKENI. V was clipped by 3 bases and J by 0 bases, with 9 bases between them. This CDR3 is 14 amino acids long. CDR3 sequence: CASSPKRSSYEQYF. As DNA, the CDR3 is TGTGCCAGCTCACCTAAGCGGAGCTCCTACGAGCAGTACTTC.

This chain uses TRBV5-1 with TRBJ1-4; no clear D. Trimming stripped 0 bases from V and 1 base from J, with 1 base between. The CDR3 is made up of 13 amino acids. Germline lookup yields CDR1 SGHRS and CDR2 YFSETQ. In nucleotides, the CDR3 is TGCGCCAGCAGCTTGGAAACTAATGAAAAACTGTTTTTT. Residues: CASSLETNEKLFF.

This chain joins TRBV5-6 and TRBJ1-5; D is unclear. Trimming cost V 0 bases and J 9 bases, with 10 bases left between them. CDR1 is SGHDT and CDR2 is YYEEEE in the germline V gene. This CDR3 contains 13 residues. As DNA, the CDR3 is TGTGCCAGCAGCTTGGCCGGTTATGGGCCCCAGCATTTT. Translated: CASSLAGYGPQHF.

The chain links TRBV7-9 to TRBJ2-7, with 7 bases aligning to TRBD2. CDR3 length: 16 amino acids. V was pared by 2 bases and J by 6 bases, with 13 bases of the junction left unmatched. Germline CDR1 reads SEHNR; CDR2 reads FQNEAQ (reference sequence). CDR3 region: CASSLIRGGTDSEQYF. The CDR3 DNA reads as TGTGCCAGCAGCTTAATTCGCGGGGGAACCGACTCCGAGCAGTACTTC.

This clone was observed a handful of times. The J gene is TRBJ1-4, the V gene TRBV19, with D maybe TRBD1 (5 bases). Trimming removed 3 bases at V and 5 bases at J, with 10 bases between. This CDR3 comprises 14 residues. Germline CDR1 LNHDA, CDR2 SQIVND (reference sequence). The CDR3 DNA reads TGTGCCAGTAGTATCGACAGCGCGAATGAAAAACTGTTTTTT. Residues: CASSIDSANEKLFF. The variable domain in full, with the rest retrieved from reference TRBV19 and TRBJ1-4, is DGGITQSPKYLFRKEGQNVTLSCEQNLNHDAMYWYRQDPGQGLRLIYYSQIVNDFQKGDIAEGYSVSREKKESFPLTVTSAQKNPTAFYLCASSIDSANEKLFFGSGTQLSVL.

The chain uses TRBV18 and TRBJ2-1, with D unclear. This CDR3 has 13 amino acids. V was trimmed by 0 bases and J by 10 bases, leaving 10 bases between them. Germline values: CDR1 KGHSH, CDR2 LQKENI. The CDR3 spells CASSPPGSVEQFF. CDR3 bases: TGTGCCAGCTCACCACCGGGTTCAGTGGAGCAGTTCTTC.

V gene TRBV7-6 combines with J gene TRBJ2-7, with D possibly matching TRBD1 (6 bases). The germline gives CDR1 SGHVS, CDR2 FNYEAQ. Between the trimmed V and J ends, which lost 4 bases and 4 bases, there was a span of 11 bases. CDR3 length: 13 residues. The CDR3 DNA follows: TGTGCCAGCAGCTCTATGGACAGATACGAGCAGTACTTC. The encoded protein is CASSSMDRYEQYF.

The chain links TRBV7-9 to TRBJ2-7; 12 bases are shared with TRBD1. J was trimmed by 5 bases and V by 3 bases; bases with no gene match: 8. CDR1 and CDR2 (germline): SEHNR, FQNEAQ (reference sequence). The CDR3 loop spans 16 amino acids. The CDR3 coding sequence is TGTGCCAGCAGCTTCATAGGAGGGACAGGGGGCCACGAGCAGTACTTC. It yields the protein CASSFIGGTGGHEQYF.

The chain combines TRBV9 with TRBJ2-6; D remains unclear. The V gene's germline CDR1 is SGDLS and CDR2 YYNGEE. The CDR3 consists of 15 residues. The ends were cut back, 0 bases at V and 1 base at J, with 5 bases in the middle. In DNA form, the CDR3 reads TGTGCCAGCAGCGTAGGGCCTTCTGGGGCCAACGTCCTGACTTTC. Translating it yields CASSVGPSGANVLTF.

V usage is TRBV6-6 and J usage is TRBJ1-1; the D is unclear. V dropped 2 bases and J dropped 1 base, with 8 bases sitting between them. From germline, CDR1 is MNHNY and CDR2 SVGAGI (reference sequence). The CDR3 extends over 14 amino acids. The chain's CDR3 is CASSYGGANTEAFF. The CDR3 coding sequence is TGTGCCAGCAGTTACGGTGGTGCGAACACTGAAGCTTTCTTT.

This clone was seen only once. This chain uses TRBV19 with TRBJ2-2; 7 nucleotides line up with TRBD1. CDR3 length equals 16 residues. V gave up 5 bases and J gave up 6 bases; unmatched junction bases: 12. Germline CDR1 LNHDA, CDR2 SQIVND (reference sequence). CDR3 in amino acids: CASSLLDRARAGELFF. CDR3 in DNA: TGTGCCAGTAGTCTCCTCGACAGGGCGCGTGCCGGGGAGCTGTTTTTT.

The rearrangement links TRBV29-1 to TRBJ2-1, with 12 bases lining up with TRBD2. Germline-derived CDR1 and CDR2 are SQVTM and ANQGSEA. The trim removed 5 bases at V and 7 bases at J, leaving 12 bases unmatched. This CDR3 comprises 16 residues. The CDR3 region has the DNA TGCAGCGTTCGAGGACTAGCGGGATCCTCGGGGAATGAGCAGTTCTTC. Translating gives CSVRGLAGSSGNEQFF.

There are a few counts of this clone. V usage is TRBV6-5 and J usage is TRBJ1-5, with a weak D call TRBD1 (6 bases). CDR1 MNHEY and CDR2 SVGAGI come from the germline V gene. This CDR3 is built from 12 residues. CDR3 amino acids: CVSGQGDEPQHF. For the CDR3, the DNA is TGTGTCTCGGGACAAGGGGACGAGCCCCAGCATTTT.

With respect to this clone: This may be a read error, as it is one base from a much larger clone. The gene calls are TRBV6-5 and TRBJ2-1, with 7 bases fitting TRBD1. The germline CDR1 and CDR2 sequences are MNHEY and SVGAGI. This CDR3 spans 13 amino acids. The CDR3 sequence is CASSRQGSNKQFF. Written as DNA, the CDR3 is TGTGCCAGCAGTCGACAGGGATCCAATAAGCAGTTCTTC.

This clone was seen a handful of times. V usage is TRBV5-1 and J usage is TRBJ2-5; D is undetermined. CDR1 is SGHRS, CDR2 YFSETQ, per germline. V was trimmed by 4 bases and J by 5 bases, leaving 15 bases between them. CDR3 length equals 14 residues. As DNA, the CDR3 is TGCGCCAGCAGCCCTGAGACCAATGGCGAGACCCAGTACTTC. Protein sequence: CASSPETNGETQYF.

This clone has more than one count but fewer than ten. The rearrangement joins TRBV4-1 to TRBJ1-2; D uncertain. The CDR3 consists of 16 residues. Germline V gene lookup returns CDR1 MGHRA and CDR2 YSYEKL. V lost 0 bases, J lost 4 bases, and 15 bases lay in between. The CDR3 DNA reads TGCGCCAGCAGCCAAGAGTTCCCAGGTCAGCTCTATGGCTACACCTTC. Its translation: CASSQEFPGQLYGYTF.

The chain couples TRBV27 to TRBJ1-5, with D perhaps matching TRBD1 (5 bases). CDR3 length equals 13 residues. V was pared by 5 bases and J by 7 bases, with 12 bases between. CDR1 and CDR2 from the germline V gene are MNHEY and SMNVEV (reference sequence). In DNA, the CDR3 is TGTGCCAGCAGTCCTCTCTGGGGCCAGCCCCAGCATTTT. Translating it yields CASSPLWGQPQHF.

The chain joins TRBV30 to TRBJ2-2; 11 bases agree with TRBD1. The J segment lost 4 bases and the V segment lost 0 bases, leaving 7 bases of the junction unmatched. The germline CDR1 and CDR2 sequences are GTSNPN and SVGIG (reference sequence). The CDR3 loop spans 17 amino acids. CDR3 DNA: TGTGCCTGGAGTGTAATGGACAGGGGGCTGGTCACCGGGGAGCTGTTTTTT. It yields the protein CAWSVMDRGLVTGELFF.

The chain couples TRBV7-9 to TRBJ1-2; the match to TRBD1 covers 7 bases. CDR1 SEHNR and CDR2 FQNEAQ come from the germline V gene (reference sequence). V shed 6 bases, J shed 7 bases, and the junction held 8 bases outside the gene matches. The length of the CDR3 is 13 residues. The CDR3: CASSSTGVGGYTF. CDR3 DNA: TGTGCCAGCAGTTCTACAGGGGTCGGTGGCTACACCTTC.

The chain combines TRBV5-1 with TRBJ1-1, with D possibly matching TRBD1 (5 bases). This CDR3 has 16 amino acids. The V end was cut by 0 bases, the J end by 0 bases, with 12 bases between. The germline V gene encodes CDR1 SGHRS and CDR2 YFSETQ. The CDR3 protein is CASSLVWAGLNTEAFF. The CDR3 DNA is TGCGCCAGCAGCTTGGTTTGGGCAGGGTTGAACACTGAAGCTTTCTTT.